This TCR beta chain was identified in a study of T cell responses to AZD1222 COVID-19 vaccine (dated by TCRdb to about 2021). Some background on the complete study: AZD1222 recipients with second doses at about 4 weeks or about 12 weeks were pooled, because spike-specific TCR depth and breadth did not differ between schedules. TCR sequencing was performed for 230 to 250 trial participants, of whom about 200 were given two doses of AZD1222 and approximately 25 were given two doses of MenACWY control vaccine. Trial participants were enrolled into age subgroups of 18-55, 56-69 and 70-plus years, which contained around 150, 29 and 61 TCR-sequenced participants, respectively.

A remark on this clone: Its specific antigen is unknown. No base qualities exist here, and no much larger clone lies one base off it.

Counted from cysteine to phenylalanine, this CDR3 has 14 amino acids. Just the 42-base CDR3 DNA is kept, in frame starting at base 1. CDR1 and CDR2 are drawn from the germline V gene (reference sequence): LNHDA, SQIVND. V and J lose 2 bases and 6 bases, and a span of 11 bases separates them. Findings and caveats that apply to the study as a whole: After two AZD1222 doses, spike-specific TCR breadth and depth were significantly higher than at day 0 and than in MenACWY recipients. Only six AZD1222 recipients were SARS-CoV-2 seropositive at baseline, limiting conclusions about previously exposed vaccinees. Vaccine-associated CD4 TCRs spanned the whole spike protein, with dominant responses in regions 160-218 and 743-854. Participants were mostly white British and included more females than males, and it was suggested by the authors that clonal diversity may have been underestimated. In the small 56-69-year group, the increase in depth fell short of significance, most likely because of low power. Epitopes outside the regions mutated in the B.1.351 and B.1.1.7 variants were reportedly recognized by nearly half of the unique spike-specific TCRs. No day 14 peak-response samples were available, so repertoires were characterized only after the peak T cell response.

The CDR3 regions of human TCRbeta chains were analyzed by immunosequencing. Regarding the original processing steps: Repertoire TCRs were matched against a reference library of SARS-CoV-2-specific TCRs generated with the MIRA antigen-specificity platform. Breadth meant the fraction of unique TCRs that were SARS-CoV-2-associated, whereas depth meant the fraction of total T cells that were SARS-CoV-2-associated. Each spike-specific TCR was assigned to its reactive spike region and to a CD4 or CD8 class using the MIRA data. Log10-transformed breadth and depth values were compared by one-way ANOVA with Sidak's multiple comparisons tests. TCRdb mirrors the immuneACCESS table, restricted to in-frame sequences. Some clones are absent from its copies; in checked studies, under half trace to an unresolved V gene, and the reason for the others is unknown. V, J and clone size reflect that table, while D and trimming were determined from the DNA. A total of around 150,000 clones appear in this sample, 94% of them only once. The biggest ten clones account for about 0.6% of the sample.

This specimen's time point label, interpreted: baseline before first vaccination. The vaccinee samples were drawn from two UK trials, COV001 and COV002, one of which was a single-blind randomized controlled phase 2/3 trial testing AZD1222 (ChAdOx1 nCoV-19) in healthy adults. For TCRbeta chain sequencing, PBMC samples from trial participants were taken at day 0 and at day 28 after the second dose. The chain was built from TRBV19 and TRBJ1-5; the best D guess is TRBD1, with 5 bases matching. The sequence derives from an adult in good health. Sequencing was performed on peripheral blood, taken on day 0 of AZD1222 vaccination. The CDR3 is CASSITGWGQPQHF. The nucleotides are TGTGCCAGTAGTATAACAGGTTGGGGTCAGCCCCAGCATTTT.